The source of this TCR beta chain is a study of T cell repertoires in cytomegalovirus infection. Study information: From public TCR beta signatures came an indication of both CMV infection and matching HLA type.

In its sample, this clonotype was seen many times. The target antigen is unknown. The CDR3 runs 14 residues. Trimming left V 5 bases short and J 8 bases short, with 18 bases between. CDR1 SGHTA and CDR2 FQGNSA come from the germline V gene. From the reads, TCRdb called clonotypes with MiXCR, one entry per CDR3 protein. The repertoire holds some 180,000 distinct CDR3 sequences, with roughly 9.8% as singletons. Findings of the study overall: Pooled public TCR beta family frequency picked out CMV carriers with the relevant HLA. Ex vivo, HLA-C-restricted CMV-specific TCR beta clonotypes prevailed over the rest of the response.

The V and J genes are TRBV7-2 and TRBJ1-2; D is unclear. This receptor was taken from a human donor in good health (CMV status not recorded). Some clones in this sample may be carry-over from other donors' samples. The sequencing input was PBMCs. The CDR3 spells CASSTRHLGGGYTF. In nucleotides, the CDR3 is TGTGCCAGCAGCACCAGGCATCTGGGAGGCGGCTACACCTTC.